These 2 T cell receptor beta chains were all obtained from the same sample, sequenced in a study of T cells in Graves' hyperthyroidism and ophthalmopathy. Amplified regions were TCR beta CDR3 sequences from RNA transcripts. The HTBI set primed first-round TCR CDR3 RT-PCR. TCRdb reprocessed the multiplex PCR reads via MiXCR and lists one record per CDR3 protein. Of hundreds of thousands of distinct CDR3 sequences detected, 14% to 15% appear once; the ten largest clones hold over 10%. Material: blood. These receptors were taken from a young man with Graves' ophthalmopathy.

This clonotype was detected ten times or more. The CDR3 region has the DNA TGTGCCAGCCGAAAGTATTTGGCCAGGACTAGCGGGATAACAGATACGCAGTATTTT. Protein: CASRKYLARTSGITDTQYF. The V and J genes are TRBV2 and TRBJ2-3; 12 positions match TRBD2. Germline CDR1 SNHLY, CDR2 FYNNEI. This CDR3 is 19 amino acids long. J was trimmed by 3 bases and V by 8 bases; bases with no gene match: 18.

This clonotype has more than one count but fewer than ten. The CDR3 spells CASSLEGNSGNTIYF. The CDR3 DNA sequence: TGTGCCAGCAGCTTGGAGGGGAACTCTGGAAACACCATATATTTT. The gene calls are TRBV5-8 and TRBJ1-3; D is perhaps TRBD1 (5 bases). Germline V gives CDR1 SGHTS, CDR2 YDEGEE. The CDR3 totals 15 residues. V lost 0 bases and J 0 bases, leaving 7 bases between the germline ends.